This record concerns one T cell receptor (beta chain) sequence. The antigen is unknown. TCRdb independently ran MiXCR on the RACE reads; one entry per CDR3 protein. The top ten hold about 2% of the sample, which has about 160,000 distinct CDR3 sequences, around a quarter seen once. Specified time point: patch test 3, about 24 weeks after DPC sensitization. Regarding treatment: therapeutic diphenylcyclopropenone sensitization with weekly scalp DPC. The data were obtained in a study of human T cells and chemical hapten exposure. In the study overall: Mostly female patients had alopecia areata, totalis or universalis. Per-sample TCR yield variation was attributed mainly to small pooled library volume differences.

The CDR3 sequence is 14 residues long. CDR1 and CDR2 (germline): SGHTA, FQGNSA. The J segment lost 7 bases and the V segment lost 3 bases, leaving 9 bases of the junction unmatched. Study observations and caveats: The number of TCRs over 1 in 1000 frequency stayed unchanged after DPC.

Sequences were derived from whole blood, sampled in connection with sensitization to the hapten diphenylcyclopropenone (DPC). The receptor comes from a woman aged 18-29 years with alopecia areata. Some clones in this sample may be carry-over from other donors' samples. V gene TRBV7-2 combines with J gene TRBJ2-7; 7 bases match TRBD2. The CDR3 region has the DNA TGTGCCAGCAGCTTCGCGGGAGCGGCGGGTGAGCAGTACTTC. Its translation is CASSFAGAAGEQYF.